This TCR beta chain was identified during a study of identical twins. Whole-study results and caveats: Cross-sectional statistical analysis was relied on for the conclusions, without the same donors being followed.

In TCRdb, the 5' RACE reads were re-called with MiXCR into one record per CDR3 protein. The sample includes under 1 million distinct CDR3 sequences, 9% to 15% of them seen just once. This clonotype was observed a handful of times. Its cognate antigen is unknown. CDR3 length: 15 amino acids. V lost 0 bases to trimming and J lost 8 bases, with 11 bases between them. Germline V lookup: CDR1 MNHEY, CDR2 SVGAGI. These data were also reused for a study on yellow fever vaccine responses in identical twins.

V gene TRBV6-5 combines with J gene TRBJ1-6; the D gene is possibly TRBD1 (5 bases). The sample consisted of PBMCs. This clonotype was sampled from a young woman in good health. CDR3 sequence: CASSYSQGRDSPLHF. CDR3 nucleotides: TGTGCCAGCAGTTACTCGCAGGGCAGGGATTCACCCCTCCACTTT.